This T cell receptor beta chain was captured by sequencing in a study of blood T cells in healthy people across ages (dated by TCRdb to the mid-2010s). Notes on the research overall: Template switching captured roughly one uniquely barcoded TCR beta cDNA molecule per two T cells in model experiments. To track age-related changes in TCR beta repertoire diversity, the study relied on deep sequencing normalized with unique cDNA molecular identifiers. Donors were grouped into four age groups: young (average 16 years), middle-aged (39), aged (roughly 62) and long-lived (about 89). To avoid experimental bias, donors of different ages were spread randomly across the sequencing lanes. The study analyzed two additional independent replicas of 1 million unique cDNA reads from the same blood draw for two donors, one aged 18 to 29 and one aged 80 or older. The paper as a whole reports these results and caveats: As age increased, observed TCR beta diversity per million T cells dropped in a roughly linear way, and a significant reduction was already evident by age roughly 36. Estimates of total diversity based on one million sequenced T cells were regarded as lower bounds and as underestimates. Since profiling was done on bulk unsorted PBMCs, naive and antigen-experienced compartments could not be conclusively compared. Observed TCR beta diversity correlated strongly with the percentage of naive T cells measured by flow cytometry. Because donor CMV infection status was unknown, age-related changes in expanded clonotypes were potentially confounded. Compared with the aged group, the long-lived group had more naive CD4+ T cells, fewer expanded clones and increased TCR diversity, a pattern suggesting age selection.

Library preparation was by 5' RACE. Instrument on record: Illumina HiSeq 2500. A second roughly 7 to 12 cycle PCR used a sample-barcoded 5' primer and a J-beta primer mix. A unique molecular identifier was introduced onto each TCR beta cDNA molecule by a template-switch 5' adaptor carrying 12 random nucleotides. Each sample yielded at least 3 million CDR3-containing paired-end reads. First-strand cDNA synthesis was performed from all RNA using the Mint cDNA synthesis kit, with priming by a TRBC-specific oligonucleotide. Following uracil-DNA glycosylase treatment, a first 18-cycle PCR with universal primers M1SS and BC2_uni_R was performed on all cDNA. In the source study's methods: Normalization of each sample was performed by random selection of 1 million high-quality reads, each carrying a distinct molecular identifier. Reads sharing molecular identifiers were discarded rather than binned into consensus sequences. MiTCR, run with a Q25 quality threshold and the strictest error-elimination algorithm, handled CDR3 identification, clonotype clustering and error correction. A nonparametric unseen species model with Euler transformation was used to estimate lower-bound total TCR beta diversity. TCRdb ran its own pipeline on the public reads, namely fastp trimming at Q25 and MiXCR clone calling, and kept in-frame beta chains. Entries are consolidated by CDR3 protein sequence, retaining the most common genes and DNA. The V and J calls were determined by TCRdb, not by the authors. Present in this sample are roughly 680,000 distinct CDR3 sequences, 49% of which were seen just once. 25% to 35% of the sample lies in the top ten.

Donors were approximately 42 systemically healthy Caucasian individuals from Russia aged about 6 to 100 years. Around 9.9 milliliters of peripheral blood were collected from each donor into EDTA-treated Vacutainer tubes. Ficoll-Paque density-gradient centrifugation was used to isolate PBMCs, with at least 6.5 million per sample. Trizol reagent was used to extract total RNA from the PBMCs, yielding at least 6 micrograms per sample. Naive CD45RAhigh/CD27high T cell percentages were measured by flow cytometry on a PBMC aliquot from every donor. This clonotype showed up just a few times. What antigen it recognizes has not been identified. There are no base qualities to consult, and no much larger clone falls within one base. For CDR1 and CDR2, the germline V gene lists SGHRS and YFSETQ. From its cysteine to its phenylalanine, the CDR3 spans 14 amino acids. CDR3 DNA is the only sequence kept; it has 42 bases, read in frame from the first base. A distance of 13 bases separates the germline ends of V and J, which lose 0 bases and 9 bases respectively.

The sequence was obtained from a woman aged 55-70 years in good health. Sample: blood. The V and J segments used are TRBV5-1 and TRBJ2-1; the D gene is perhaps TRBD1 or TRBD2, as each covers 6 bases. CDR3 protein: CASSLGTEGGEQFF. In nucleotide form, the sequence is TGCGCCAGCAGCTTGGGGACGGAGGGGGGTGAGCAGTTCTTC. With the rest looked up from the reference TRBV5-1 and TRBJ2-1 genes rather than sequenced, the full variable domain is KAGVTQTPRYLIKTRGQQVTLSCSPISGHRSVSWYQQTPGQGLQFLFEYFSETQRNKGNFPGRFSGRQFSNSRSEMNVSTLELGDSALYLCASSLGTEGGEQFFGPGTRLTVL.